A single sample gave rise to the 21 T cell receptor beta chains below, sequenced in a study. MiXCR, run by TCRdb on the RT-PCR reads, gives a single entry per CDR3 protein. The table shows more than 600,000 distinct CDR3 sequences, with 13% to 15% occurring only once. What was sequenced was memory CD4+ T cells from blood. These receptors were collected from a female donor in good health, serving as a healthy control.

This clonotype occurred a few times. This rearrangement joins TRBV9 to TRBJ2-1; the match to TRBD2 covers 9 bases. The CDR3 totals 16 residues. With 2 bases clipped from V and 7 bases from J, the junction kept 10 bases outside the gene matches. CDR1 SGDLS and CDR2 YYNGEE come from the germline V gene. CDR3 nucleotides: TGTGCCAGCAGCGTGTGGGGAGCGGGAGGAGGAAATGAGCAGTTCTTC. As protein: CASSVWGAGGGNEQFF.

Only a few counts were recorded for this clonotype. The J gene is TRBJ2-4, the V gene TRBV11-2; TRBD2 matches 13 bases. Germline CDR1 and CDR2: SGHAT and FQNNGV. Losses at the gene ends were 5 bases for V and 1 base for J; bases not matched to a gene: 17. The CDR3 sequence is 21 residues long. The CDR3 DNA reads TGTGCCAGCAGCCCGCCGCGGCGGACTAGCGGGAGAGGAGATGCCAAAAACATTCAGTACTTC. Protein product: CASSPPRRTSGRGDAKNIQYF.

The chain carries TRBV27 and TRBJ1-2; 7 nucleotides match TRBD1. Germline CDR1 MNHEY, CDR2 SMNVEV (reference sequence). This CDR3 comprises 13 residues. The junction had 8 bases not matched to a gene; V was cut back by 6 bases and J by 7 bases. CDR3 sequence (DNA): TGTGCCAGCAGCGCAACGACAGGGTTTGGCTACACCTTC. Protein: CASSATTGFGYTF.

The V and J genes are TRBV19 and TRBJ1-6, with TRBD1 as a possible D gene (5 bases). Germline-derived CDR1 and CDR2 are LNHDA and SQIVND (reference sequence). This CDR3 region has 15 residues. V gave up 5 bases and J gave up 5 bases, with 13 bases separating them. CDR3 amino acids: CASSSGTGNNSPLHF. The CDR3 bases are TGTGCCAGTAGTTCCGGGACCGGGAATAATTCACCCCTCCACTTT.

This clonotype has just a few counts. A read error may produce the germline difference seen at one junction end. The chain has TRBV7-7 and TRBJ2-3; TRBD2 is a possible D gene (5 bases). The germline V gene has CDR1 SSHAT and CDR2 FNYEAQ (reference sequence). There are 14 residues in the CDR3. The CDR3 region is CASSLAPFTDTQYF. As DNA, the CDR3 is TGTGCTAGCAGCTTAGCGCCGTTTACAGATACGCAGTATTTT.

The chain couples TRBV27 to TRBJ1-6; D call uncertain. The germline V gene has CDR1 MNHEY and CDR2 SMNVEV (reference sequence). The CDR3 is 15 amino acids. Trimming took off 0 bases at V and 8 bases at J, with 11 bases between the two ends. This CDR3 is CASSLSWRRDSPLHF. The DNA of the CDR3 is TGTGCCAGCAGTTTATCGTGGAGGAGGGATTCACCCCTCCACTTT.

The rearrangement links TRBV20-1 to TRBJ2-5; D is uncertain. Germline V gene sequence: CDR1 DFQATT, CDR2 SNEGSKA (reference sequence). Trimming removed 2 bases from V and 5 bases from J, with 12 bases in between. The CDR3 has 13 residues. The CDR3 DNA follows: TGCAGTGCTAGACACGCTTGGCGCGAGACCCAGTACTTC. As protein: CSARHAWRETQYF.

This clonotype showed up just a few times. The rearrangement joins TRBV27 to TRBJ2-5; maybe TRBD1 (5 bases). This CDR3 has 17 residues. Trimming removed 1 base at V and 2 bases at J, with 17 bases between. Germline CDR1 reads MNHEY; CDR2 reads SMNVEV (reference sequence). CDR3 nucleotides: TGTGCCAGCAGTTTATTTCGTTCGGTAACAGGACAAGAGACCCAGTACTTC. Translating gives CASSLFRSVTGQETQYF.

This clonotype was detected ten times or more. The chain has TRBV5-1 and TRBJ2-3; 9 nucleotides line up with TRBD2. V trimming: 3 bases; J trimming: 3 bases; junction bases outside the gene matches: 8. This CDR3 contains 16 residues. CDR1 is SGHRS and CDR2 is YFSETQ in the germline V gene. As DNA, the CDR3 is TGCGCCAGCAGCTCTACCGTACTAGCGGGTACAGATACGCAGTATTTT. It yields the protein CASSSTVLAGTDTQYF.

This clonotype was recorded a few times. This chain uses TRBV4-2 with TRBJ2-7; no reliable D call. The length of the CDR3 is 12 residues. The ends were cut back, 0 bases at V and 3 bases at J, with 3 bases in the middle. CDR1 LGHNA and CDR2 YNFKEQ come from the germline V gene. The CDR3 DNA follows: TGTGCCAGCAGCCAAGAAAGCTACGAGCAGTACTTC. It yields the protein CASSQESYEQYF.

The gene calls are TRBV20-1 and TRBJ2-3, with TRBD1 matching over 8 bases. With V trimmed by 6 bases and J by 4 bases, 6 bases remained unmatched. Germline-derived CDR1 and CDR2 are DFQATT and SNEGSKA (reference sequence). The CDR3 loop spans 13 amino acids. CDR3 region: CSAPGQVPDTQYF. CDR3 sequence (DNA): TGCAGTGCCCCGGGACAGGTCCCAGATACGCAGTATTTT.

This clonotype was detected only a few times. As DNA, the CDR3 is TGCAGCTTTAGGACAGGGGGCACTGAAGCTTTCTTT. This gives the protein CSFRTGGTEAFF. The gene calls are TRBV29-1 and TRBJ1-1; 10 bases line up with TRBD1. Trimming cost V 8 bases and J 4 bases; bases outside gene matches: 4. CDR1 and CDR2 (germline): SQVTM, ANQGSEA. The CDR3 has 12 amino acids.

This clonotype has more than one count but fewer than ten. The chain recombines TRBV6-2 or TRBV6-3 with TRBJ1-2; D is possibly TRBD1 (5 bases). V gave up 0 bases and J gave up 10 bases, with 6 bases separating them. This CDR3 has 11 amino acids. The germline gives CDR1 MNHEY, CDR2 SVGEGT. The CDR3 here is CASSYSGPYTF. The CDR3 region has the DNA TGTGCCAGCAGTTACTCGGGACCCTACACCTTC.

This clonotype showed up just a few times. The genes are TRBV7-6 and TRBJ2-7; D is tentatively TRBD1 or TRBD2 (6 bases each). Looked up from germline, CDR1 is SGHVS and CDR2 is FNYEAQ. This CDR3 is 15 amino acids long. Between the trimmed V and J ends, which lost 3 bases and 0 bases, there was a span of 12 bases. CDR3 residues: CASSLLGGTSYEQYF. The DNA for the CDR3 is TGTGCCAGCAGCTTGTTAGGGGGGACCTCCTACGAGCAGTACTTC.

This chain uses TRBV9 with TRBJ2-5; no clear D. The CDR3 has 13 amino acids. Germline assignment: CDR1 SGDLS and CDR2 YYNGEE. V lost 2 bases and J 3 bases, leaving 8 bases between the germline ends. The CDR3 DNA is TGTGCCAGCAGCGTCCGCAATGAAGAGACCCAGTACTTC. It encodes CASSVRNEETQYF.

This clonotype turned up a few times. The chain's CDR3 is CASSQEGSRRAYGYTF. In DNA, the CDR3 is TGTGCCAGCAGCCAAGAAGGGTCAAGACGGGCCTATGGCTACACCTTC. The chain carries TRBV3-1 and TRBJ1-2; D is unclear. The CDR3 is 16 amino acids. CDR1 and CDR2 from the germline V gene are LGHDT and YNNKEL (reference sequence). The V and J ends lost 0 bases and 4 bases respectively, with 15 bases between them.

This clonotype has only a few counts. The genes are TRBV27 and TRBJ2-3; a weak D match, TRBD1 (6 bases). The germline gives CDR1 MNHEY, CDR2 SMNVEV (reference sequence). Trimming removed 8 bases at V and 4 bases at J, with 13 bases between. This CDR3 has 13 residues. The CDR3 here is CASRDRLSDTQYF. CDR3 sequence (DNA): TGTGCCAGCCGAGACAGGTTGTCAGATACGCAGTATTTT.

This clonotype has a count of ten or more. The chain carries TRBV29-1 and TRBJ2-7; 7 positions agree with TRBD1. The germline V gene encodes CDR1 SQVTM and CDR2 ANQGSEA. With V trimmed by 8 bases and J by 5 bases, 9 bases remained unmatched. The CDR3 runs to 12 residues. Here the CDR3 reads CSTWTGPNEQYF. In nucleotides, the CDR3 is TGCAGCACCTGGACAGGACCTAACGAGCAGTACTTC.

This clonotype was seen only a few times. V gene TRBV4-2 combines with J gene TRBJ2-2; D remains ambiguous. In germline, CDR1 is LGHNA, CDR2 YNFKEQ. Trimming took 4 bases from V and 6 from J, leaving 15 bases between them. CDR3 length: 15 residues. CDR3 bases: TGTGCCAGCAGCCGTGCCCCGGAAGTTTCCGGGGAGCTGTTTTTT. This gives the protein CASSRAPEVSGELFF.

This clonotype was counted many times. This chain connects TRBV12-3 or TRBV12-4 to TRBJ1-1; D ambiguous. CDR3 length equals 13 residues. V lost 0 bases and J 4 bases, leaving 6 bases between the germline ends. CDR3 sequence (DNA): TGTGCCAGCAGTTTAGCTTGGGGCACTGAAGCTTTCTTT. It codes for CASSLAWGTEAFF.

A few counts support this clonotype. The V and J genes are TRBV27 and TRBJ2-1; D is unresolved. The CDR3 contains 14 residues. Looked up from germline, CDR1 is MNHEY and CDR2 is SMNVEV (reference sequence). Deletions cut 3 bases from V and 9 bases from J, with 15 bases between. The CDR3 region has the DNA TGTGCCAGCAGTTTGTTCCTTGTCGGCGGTGAGCAGTTCTTC. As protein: CASSLFLVGGEQFF.